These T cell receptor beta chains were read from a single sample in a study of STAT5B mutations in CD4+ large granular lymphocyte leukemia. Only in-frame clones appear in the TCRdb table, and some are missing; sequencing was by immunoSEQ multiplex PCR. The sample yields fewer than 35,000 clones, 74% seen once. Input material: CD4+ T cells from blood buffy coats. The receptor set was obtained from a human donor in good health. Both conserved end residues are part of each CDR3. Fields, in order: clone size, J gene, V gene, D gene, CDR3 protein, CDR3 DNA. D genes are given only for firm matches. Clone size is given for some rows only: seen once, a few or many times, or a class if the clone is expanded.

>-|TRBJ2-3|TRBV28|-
CASSYDVGSTDTQYF
TGTGCCAGCAGCTACGACGTGGGGTCCACAGATACGCAGTATTTT
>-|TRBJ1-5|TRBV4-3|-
CASSQDWTVGNQPQHF
TGCGCCAGCAGCCAAGATTGGACAGTGGGGAATCAGCCCCAGCATTTT
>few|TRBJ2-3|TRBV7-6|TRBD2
CASSPLHSGGRPTDTQYF
TGTGCCAGCAGCCCTCTCCATTCTGGCGGGAGGCCCACAGATACGCAGTATTTT
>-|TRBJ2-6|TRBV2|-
CASSTGSLSGANVLTF
TGTGCCAGCAGTACAGGGTCGCTATCTGGGGCCAACGTCCTGACTTTC
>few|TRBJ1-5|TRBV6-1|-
CASNPTGSNQPQHF
TGTGCCAGCAATCCGACAGGTAGCAATCAGCCCCAGCATTTT
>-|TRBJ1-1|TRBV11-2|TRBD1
CASSPGTGVLLNTEAFF
TGTGCCAGCAGCCCAGGGACAGGGGTGCTATTGAACACTGAAGCTTTCTTT
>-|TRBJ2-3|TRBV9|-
CASSRELGADTQYF
TGTGCCAGCAGCCGGGAATTGGGGGCGGATACGCAGTATTTT
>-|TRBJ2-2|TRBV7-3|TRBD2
CASSGGSTATGELFF
TGTGCCAGCAGTGGCGGGAGTACCGCCACCGGGGAGCTGTTTTTT
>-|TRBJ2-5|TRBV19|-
CASSNPGWSGDETQYF
TGTGCCAGTAGTAACCCGGGTTGGTCAGGCGACGAGACCCAGTACTTC
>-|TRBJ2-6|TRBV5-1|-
CASSLGDSGANVLTF
TGCGCCAGCAGCTTAGGCGACTCTGGGGCCAACGTCCTGACTTTC
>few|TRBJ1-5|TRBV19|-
CASSGVYSNQPQHF
TGTGCCAGTAGTGGTGTTTATAGCAATCAGCCCCAGCATTTT
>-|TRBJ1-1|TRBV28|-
CASRTHTEAFF
TGTGCCAGCAGGACCCACACTGAAGCTTTCTTT
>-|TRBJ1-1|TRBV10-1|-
CASSESGDGNTEAFF
TGCGCCAGCAGTGAGTCGGGGGACGGGAACACTGAAGCTTTCTTT
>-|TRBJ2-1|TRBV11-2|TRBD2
CASSSSSGAYNEQFF
TGTGCCAGCAGCTCTTCTAGCGGGGCCTACAATGAGCAGTTCTTC
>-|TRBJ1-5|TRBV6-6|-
CASSYSSTGTQPQHF
TGTGCCAGCAGTTACTCCTCCACAGGGACTCAGCCCCAGCATTTT
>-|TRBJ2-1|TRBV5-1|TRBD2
CASSLGLAGGHNEQFF
TGCGCCAGCAGCTTGGGACTAGCGGGGGGTCACAATGAGCAGTTCTTC
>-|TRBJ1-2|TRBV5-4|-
CASSLDRNYGYTF
TGTGCCAGCAGCTTGGACCGAAACTATGGCTACACCTTC
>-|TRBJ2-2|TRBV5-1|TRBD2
CASSSRSGGAGGELFF
TGCGCCAGCAGCTCTCGTAGCGGGGGGGCTGGCGGGGAGCTGTTTTTT
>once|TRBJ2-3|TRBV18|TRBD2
CASSPNSLAGIEDTQYF
TGTGCCAGCTCACCAAACTCACTAGCGGGAATCGAGGATACGCAGTATTTT
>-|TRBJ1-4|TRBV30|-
CAWSVGEKLFF
TGTGCCTGGAGTGTGGGTGAAAAACTGTTTTTT
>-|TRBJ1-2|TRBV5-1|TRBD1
CASTSTGTGSYGYTF
TGCGCCAGCACCTCGACTGGGACAGGCTCCTATGGCTACACCTTC
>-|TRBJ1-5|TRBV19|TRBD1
CASSSKGAGNQPQHF
TGTGCCAGTAGTAGTAAGGGGGCGGGGAATCAGCCCCAGCATTTT
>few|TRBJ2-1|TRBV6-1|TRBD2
CAALLAGQNNEQFF
TGTGCCGCCTTACTAGCGGGACAAAACAATGAGCAGTTCTTC
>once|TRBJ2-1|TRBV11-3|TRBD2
CASSLVKGGRFYNEQFF
TGTGCCAGCAGCTTAGTAAAGGGAGGGAGGTTCTACAATGAGCAGTTCTTC
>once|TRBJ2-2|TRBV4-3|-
CASSQERLPYYTGELFF
TGCGCCAGCAGCCAAGAGAGGCTCCCTTACTACACCGGGGAGCTGTTTTTT
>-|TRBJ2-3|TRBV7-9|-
CASSLQSSTDTQYF
TGTGCCAGCAGCTTACAGTCTAGCACAGATACGCAGTATTTT
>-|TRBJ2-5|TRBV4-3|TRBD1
CASSPTVGGRETQYF
TGCGCCAGCAGCCCTACAGTAGGGGGCCGGGAGACCCAGTACTTC
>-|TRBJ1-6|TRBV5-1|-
CASSPDSNSPLHF
TGCGCCAGCAGCCCAGACAGTAATTCACCCCTCCACTTT
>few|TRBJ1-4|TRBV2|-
CASSFQGVLNEKLFF
TGTGCCAGCAGCTTCCAGGGCGTGCTTAATGAAAAACTGTTTTTT
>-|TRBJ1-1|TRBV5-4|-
CASSPEVGEAFF
TGTGCCAGCAGCCCGGAGGTCGGGGAAGCTTTCTTT
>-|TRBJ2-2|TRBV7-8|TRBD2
CASSSRLAGNTGELFF
TGTGCCAGCAGCTCGCGACTAGCGGGGAACACCGGGGAGCTGTTTTTT
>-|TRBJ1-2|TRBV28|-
CAIDSPGGYTF
TGTGCCATCGACAGCCCGGGGGGCTACACCTTC
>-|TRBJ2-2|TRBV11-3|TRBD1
CASSPQGGYTGELFF
TGTGCCAGCAGCCCACAGGGGGGATACACCGGGGAGCTGTTTTTT
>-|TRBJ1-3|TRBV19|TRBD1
CASSTPGGPSGNTIYF
TGTGCCAGTAGTACCCCAGGGGGCCCCTCTGGAAACACCATATATTTT
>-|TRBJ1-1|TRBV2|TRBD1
CASSYQGVTEAFF
TGTGCCAGCAGCTACCAGGGGGTCACTGAAGCTTTCTTT
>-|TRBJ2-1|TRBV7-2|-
CASSLLASGSSYNEQFF
TGTGCCAGCAGCCTACTAGCATCCGGAAGCTCCTACAATGAGCAGTTCTTC
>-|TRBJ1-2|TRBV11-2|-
CASSPSRTGPFYGYTF
TGTGCCAGCAGCCCTAGTAGAACAGGGCCTTTCTATGGCTACACCTTC
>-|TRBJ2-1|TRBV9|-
CASSAGLGGNEQFF
TGTGCCAGCAGCGCAGGACTGGGGGGCAATGAGCAGTTCTTC
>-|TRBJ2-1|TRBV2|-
CASSVTGSYNEQFF
TGTGCCAGCAGCGTGACAGGATCCTACAATGAGCAGTTCTTC
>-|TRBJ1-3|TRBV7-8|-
CASSPGRSSGNTIYF
TGTGCCAGCAGCCCGGGACGGAGCTCTGGAAACACCATATATTTT
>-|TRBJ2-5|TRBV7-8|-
CASSLAIREGETQYF
TGTGCCAGCAGCTTAGCAATAAGGGAAGGGGAGACCCAGTACTTC
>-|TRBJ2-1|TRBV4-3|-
CASRQGLVSSNEQFF
TGCGCCAGCAGACAAGGGCTAGTTTCTAGCAATGAGCAGTTCTTC
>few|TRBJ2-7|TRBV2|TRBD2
CASGGTSGYEQYF
TGTGCCAGCGGCGGGACTAGTGGTTACGAGCAGTACTTC
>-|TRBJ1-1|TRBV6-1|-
CASMRTANTEAFF
TGTGCCAGCATGAGGACTGCGAACACTGAAGCTTTCTTT
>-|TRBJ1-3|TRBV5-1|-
CASSLAANSGNTIYF
TGCGCCAGCAGCTTGGCGGCTAACTCTGGAAACACCATATATTTT
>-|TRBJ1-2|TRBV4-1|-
CASSQVLAAGYTF
TGCGCCAGCAGCCAAGTGTTGGCTGCTGGCTACACCTTC
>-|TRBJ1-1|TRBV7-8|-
CASSFKGWVFF
TGTGCCAGCAGCTTCAAGGGGTGGGTTTTCTTT